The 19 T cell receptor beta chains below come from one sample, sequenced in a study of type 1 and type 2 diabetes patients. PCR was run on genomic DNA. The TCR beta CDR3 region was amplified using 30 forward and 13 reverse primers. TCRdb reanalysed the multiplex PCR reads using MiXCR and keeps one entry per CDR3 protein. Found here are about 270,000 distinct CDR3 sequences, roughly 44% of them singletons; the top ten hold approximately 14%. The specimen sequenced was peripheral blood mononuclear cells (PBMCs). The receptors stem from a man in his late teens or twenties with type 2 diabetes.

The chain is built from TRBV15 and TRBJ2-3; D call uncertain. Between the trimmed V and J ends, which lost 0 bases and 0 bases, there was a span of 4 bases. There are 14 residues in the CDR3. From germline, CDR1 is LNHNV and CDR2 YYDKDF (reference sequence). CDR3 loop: CATSRDSSTDTQYF. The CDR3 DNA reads TGTGCCACCAGCAGAGATTCTAGCACAGATACGCAGTATTTT.

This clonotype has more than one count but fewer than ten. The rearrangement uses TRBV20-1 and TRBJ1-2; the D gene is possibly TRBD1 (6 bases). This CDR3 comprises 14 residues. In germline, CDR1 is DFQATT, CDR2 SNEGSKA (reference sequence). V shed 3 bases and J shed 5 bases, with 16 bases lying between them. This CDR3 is CSASEAGGGYGYTF. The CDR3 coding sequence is TGCAGTGCTAGTGAAGCGGGGGGCGGTTATGGCTACACCTTC.

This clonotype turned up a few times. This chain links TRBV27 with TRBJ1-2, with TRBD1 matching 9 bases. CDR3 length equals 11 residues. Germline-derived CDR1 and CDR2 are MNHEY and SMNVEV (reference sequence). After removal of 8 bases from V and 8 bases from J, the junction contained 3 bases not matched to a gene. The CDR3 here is CASGTGWGYTF. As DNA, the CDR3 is TGTGCCAGCGGGACAGGGTGGGGCTACACCTTC.

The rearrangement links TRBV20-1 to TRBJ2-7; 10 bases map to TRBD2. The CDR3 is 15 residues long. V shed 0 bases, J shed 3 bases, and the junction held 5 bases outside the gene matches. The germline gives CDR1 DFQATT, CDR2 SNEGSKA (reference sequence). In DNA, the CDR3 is TGCAGTGCTAGAGAGTCTAGCGGGAGTATCTACGAGCAGTACTTC. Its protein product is CSARESSGSIYEQYF.

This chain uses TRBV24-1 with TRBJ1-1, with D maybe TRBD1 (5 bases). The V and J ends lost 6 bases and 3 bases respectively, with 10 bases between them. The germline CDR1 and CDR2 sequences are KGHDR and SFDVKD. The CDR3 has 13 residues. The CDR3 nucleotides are TGTGCCACCAGTTGGCCGGGGGACACTGAAGCTTTCTTT. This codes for CATSWPGDTEAFF.

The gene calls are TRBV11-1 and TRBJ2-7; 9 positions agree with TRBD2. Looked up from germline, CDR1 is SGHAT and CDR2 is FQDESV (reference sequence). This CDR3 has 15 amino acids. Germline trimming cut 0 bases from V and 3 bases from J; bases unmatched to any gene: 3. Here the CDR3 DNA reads TGTGCCAGCAGCTTAGCGGCGGGAGGGGGCTACGAGCAGTACTTC. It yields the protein CASSLAAGGGYEQYF.

DNA for the CDR3: TGTGCCAGTAGTATCCGACAGGGGGCTGCGAACACTGAAGCTTTCTTT. This translates into CASSIRQGAANTEAFF. V is TRBV19 and J is TRBJ1-1; 10 nucleotides align to TRBD1. The CDR3 loop spans 16 amino acids. The germline V gene encodes CDR1 LNHDA and CDR2 SQIVND (reference sequence). With V trimmed by 3 bases and J by 1 base, 5 bases remained unmatched.

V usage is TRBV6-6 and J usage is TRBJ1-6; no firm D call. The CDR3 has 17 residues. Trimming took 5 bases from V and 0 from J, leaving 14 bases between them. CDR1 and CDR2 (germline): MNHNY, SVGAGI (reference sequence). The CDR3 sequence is CASSEVRGSSYNSPLHF. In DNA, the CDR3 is TGTGCCAGCAGTGAAGTGCGAGGAAGCTCCTATAATTCACCCCTCCACTTT.

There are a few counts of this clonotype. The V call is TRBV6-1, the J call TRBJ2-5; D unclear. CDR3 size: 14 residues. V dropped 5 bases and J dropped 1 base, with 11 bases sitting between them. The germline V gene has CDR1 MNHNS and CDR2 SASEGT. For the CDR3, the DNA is TGTGCCAGCAGTTACGGCAGCTTCCAAGAGACCCAGTACTTC. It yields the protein CASSYGSFQETQYF.

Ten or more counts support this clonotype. CDR3 sequence reads: CASFRPYEQYF. In DNA form, the CDR3 reads TGTGCCAGCTTTCGACCGTACGAGCAGTACTTC. The chain uses TRBV2 and TRBJ2-7; D is unresolved. Deletions cut 8 bases from V and 4 bases from J, with 9 bases between. The CDR3 is 11 amino acids. Per the germline V gene, CDR1 is SNHLY and CDR2 is FYNNEI.

CDR3 in amino acids: CASSVRGSEEKLFF. The DNA for the CDR3 is TGTGCCAGCAGCGTCAGGGGATCGGAGGAAAAACTGTTTTTT. The V call is TRBV9, the J call TRBJ1-4; weak D call: TRBD1 (6 bases). There are 14 residues in the CDR3. The germline V and J ends were trimmed by 2 bases and 8 bases, with 13 bases remaining between them. The germline gives CDR1 SGDLS, CDR2 YYNGEE. Full variable domain (outside the CDR3, taken from reference TRBV9 and TRBJ1-4): DSGVTQTPKHLITATGQRVTLRCSPRSGDLSVYWYQQSLDQGLQFLIQYYNGEERAKGNILERFSAQQFPDLHSELNLSSLELGDSALYFCASSVRGSEEKLFFGSGTQLSVL.

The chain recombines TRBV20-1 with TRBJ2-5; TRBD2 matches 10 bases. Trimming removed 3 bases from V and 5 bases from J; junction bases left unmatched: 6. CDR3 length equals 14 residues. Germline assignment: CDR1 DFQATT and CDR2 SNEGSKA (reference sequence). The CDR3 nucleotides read TGCAGTGCTAGCATACTAGCGGGAAGGGAGACCCAGTACTTC. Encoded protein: CSASILAGRETQYF.

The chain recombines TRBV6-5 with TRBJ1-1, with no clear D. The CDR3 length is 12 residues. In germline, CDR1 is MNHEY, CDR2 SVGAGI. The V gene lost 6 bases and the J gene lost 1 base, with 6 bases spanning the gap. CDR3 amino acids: CASRRPNTEAFF. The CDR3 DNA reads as TGTGCCAGCAGGAGACCGAACACTGAAGCTTTCTTT.

This CDR3 is CASSYWREGGNEQFF. The CDR3 nucleotides read TGTGCCAGCAGTTACTGGCGGGAGGGGGGCAATGAGCAGTTCTTC. The chain carries TRBV6-6 and TRBJ2-1, with TRBD2 matching over 9 bases. The CDR3 extends over 15 amino acids. V lost 1 base and J lost 6; bases outside the gene matches: 4. The germline V gene has CDR1 MNHNY and CDR2 SVGAGI (reference sequence).

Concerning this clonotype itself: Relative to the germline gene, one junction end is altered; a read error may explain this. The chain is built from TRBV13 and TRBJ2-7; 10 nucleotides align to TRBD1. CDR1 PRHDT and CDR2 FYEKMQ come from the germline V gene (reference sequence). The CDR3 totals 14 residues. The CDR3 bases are TGCGCCAGCCAGCAGGGACAGGGGTCCTACGAGCAGTACTTC. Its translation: CASQQGQGSYEQYF.

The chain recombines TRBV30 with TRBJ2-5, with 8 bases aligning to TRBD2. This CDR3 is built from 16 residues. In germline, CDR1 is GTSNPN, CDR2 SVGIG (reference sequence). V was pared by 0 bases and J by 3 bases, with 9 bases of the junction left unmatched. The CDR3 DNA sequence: TGTGCCTGGAGTGTACTTAGGAGCGGGGGTAAAGAGACCCAGTACTTC. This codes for CAWSVLRSGGKETQYF.

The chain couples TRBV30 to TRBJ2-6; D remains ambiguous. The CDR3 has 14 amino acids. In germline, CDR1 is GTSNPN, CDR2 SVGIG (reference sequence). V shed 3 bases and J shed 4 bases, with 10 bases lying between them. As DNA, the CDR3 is TGTGCCTGGAGGATACTGTCCGGGGCCAACGTCCTGACTTTC. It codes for CAWRILSGANVLTF.

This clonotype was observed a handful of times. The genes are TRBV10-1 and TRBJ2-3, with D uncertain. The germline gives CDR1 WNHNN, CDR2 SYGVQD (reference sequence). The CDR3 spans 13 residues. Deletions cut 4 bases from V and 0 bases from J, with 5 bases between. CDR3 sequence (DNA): TGCGCCAGCAGTGCCGGGAGCACAGATACGCAGTATTTT. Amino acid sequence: CASSAGSTDTQYF.

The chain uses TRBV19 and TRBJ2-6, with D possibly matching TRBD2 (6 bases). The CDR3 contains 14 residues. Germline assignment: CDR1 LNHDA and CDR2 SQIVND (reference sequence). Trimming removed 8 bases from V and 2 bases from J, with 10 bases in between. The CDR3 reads CASPPGAGANVLTF. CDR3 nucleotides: TGTGCCAGTCCTCCGGGGGCTGGGGCCAACGTCCTGACTTTC. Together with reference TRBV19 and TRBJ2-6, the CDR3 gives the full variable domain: DGGITQSPKYLFRKEGQNVTLSCEQNLNHDAMYWYRQDPGQGLRLIYYSQIVNDFQKGDIAEGYSVSREKKESFPLTVTSAQKNPTAFYLCASPPGAGANVLTFGAGSRLTVL.